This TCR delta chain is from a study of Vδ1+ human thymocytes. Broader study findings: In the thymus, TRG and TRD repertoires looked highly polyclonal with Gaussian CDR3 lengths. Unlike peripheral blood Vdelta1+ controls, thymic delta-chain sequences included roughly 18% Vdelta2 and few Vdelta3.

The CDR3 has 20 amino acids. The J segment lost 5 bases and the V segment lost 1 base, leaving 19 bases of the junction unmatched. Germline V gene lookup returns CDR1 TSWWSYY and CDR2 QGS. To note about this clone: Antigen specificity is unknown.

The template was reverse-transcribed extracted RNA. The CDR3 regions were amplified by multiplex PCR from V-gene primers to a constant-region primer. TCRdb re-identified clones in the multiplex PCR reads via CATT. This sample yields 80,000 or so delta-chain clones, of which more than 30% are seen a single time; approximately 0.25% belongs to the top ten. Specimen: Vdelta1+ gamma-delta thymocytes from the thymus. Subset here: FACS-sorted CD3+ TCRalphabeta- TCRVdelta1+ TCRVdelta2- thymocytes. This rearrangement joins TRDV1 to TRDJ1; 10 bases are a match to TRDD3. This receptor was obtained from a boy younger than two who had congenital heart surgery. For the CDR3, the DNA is TGTGCTCTTGGGGAACACGGATACCTGGGACTGGGGGATTATGGAGATAAACTCATCTTT. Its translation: CALGEHGYLGLGDYGDKLIF.